What follows are 18 T cell receptor beta chains derived from one specimen sequenced in a study of T cells in localized non-small cell lung cancer. TCRdb's table, derived via immunoSEQ multiplex PCR, lists solely in-frame clones and lacks some. The profile covers about 18,000 clones, with more than 85% appearing a single time and roughly 3.8% taken by the ten largest. Here the sequenced sample was peripheral blood, taken before any cancer treatment. Receptors originate from a male donor older than 55 with stage II squamous cell lung carcinoma.

This clone was seen only once. This chain joins TRBV2 and TRBJ1-4; TRBD1 might be the D (6 bases). V was trimmed by 2 bases and J by 10 bases, leaving 17 bases between them. Per germline, CDR1 SNHLY and CDR2 FYNNEI. The CDR3 length is 15 residues. CDR3 DNA: TGTGCCAGCAGTGAACTGGGAGGGGGGTTCAGAAAACTGTTTTTT. It codes for CASSELGGGFRKLFF.

Turning to this clone: The final CDR3 position lacks the conserved phenylalanine or tryptophan, pointing to a likely read error. Because the CDR3's place on the DNA is in doubt, the DNA is left out and the CDR3 is given as listed by TCRdb. V usage is TRBV2 and J usage is TRBJ2-7; the table gives TRBD1 as D, unverified against the DNA. From its first to its last residue, the CDR3 has 11 amino acids. Germline loops: CDR1 SNHLY, CDR2 FYNNEI. The chain's CDR3 is CASSENGDRGL.

This chain uses TRBV28 with TRBJ1-2; D call uncertain. This CDR3 region has 12 residues. Between the trimmed V and J ends, which lost 2 bases and 8 bases, there was a span of 9 bases. Germline CDR1 MDHEN, CDR2 SYDVKM. The chain's CDR3 is CASSLRARGYTF. The CDR3 bases are TGTGCCAGCAGTTTAAGAGCGCGGGGCTACACCTTC.

This chain uses TRBV7-9 with TRBJ2-7; possible D gene TRBD1, 6 bases. With 4 bases removed from V and 2 bases from J, the gap between germline ends came to 18 bases. This CDR3 region has 16 residues. Germline-derived CDR1 and CDR2 are SEHNR and FQNEAQ (reference sequence). The CDR3 protein is CASSSWTVPSTYEQYF. The CDR3 coding sequence is TGTGCCAGCAGCTCCTGGACAGTCCCTTCGACCTACGAGCAGTACTTC.

This chain connects TRBV5-1 to TRBJ2-5; TRBD2 agrees at 8 bases. V dropped 4 bases and J dropped 3; count of bases not matched to a gene: 8. Per the germline V gene, CDR1 is SGHRS and CDR2 is YFSETQ. The CDR3 consists of 15 residues. The CDR3 DNA reads TGCGCCAGCAGCCCGCGGGGGGTAGCGGAAGAGACCCAGTACTTC. This gives the protein CASSPRGVAEETQYF. Variable domain in full (rest from reference TRBV5-1 and TRBJ2-5): KAGVTQTPRYLIKTRGQQVTLSCSPISGHRSVSWYQQTPGQGLQFLFEYFSETQRNKGNFPGRFSGRQFSNSRSEMNVSTLELGDSALYLCASSPRGVAEETQYFGPGTRLLVL.

The V and J genes are TRBV28 and TRBJ1-3; TRBD1 might be the D (5 bases). Trimming cost V 8 bases and J 0 bases, with 14 bases left between them. Germline lookup yields CDR1 MDHEN and CDR2 SYDVKM. The CDR3 consists of 15 residues. CDR3 sequence (DNA): TGTGCCAGCGGGGGAGGACCGATCTCTGGAAACACCATATATTTT. This encodes CASGGGPISGNTIYF.

This chain links TRBV6-1 with TRBJ2-7; tentatively, D is TRBD2 (6 bases). This CDR3 has 14 residues. CDR1 and CDR2 from the germline V gene are MNHNS and SASEGT. V gave up 5 bases and J gave up 2 bases, with 13 bases separating them. In DNA, the CDR3 is TGTGCCAGCAGTTGGGGACTGAAAACCTACGAGCAGTACTTC. Protein product: CASSWGLKTYEQYF.

This clone was recorded a few times. The chain carries TRBV19 and TRBJ2-7, with D possibly TRBD2 on 6 matching bases. V lost 4 bases, J lost 0 bases, and 19 bases lay in between. CDR1 LNHDA and CDR2 SQIVND come from the germline V gene (reference sequence). CDR3 size: 17 residues. The CDR3 is CASSKTLGLSDSYEQYF. CDR3 DNA: TGTGCCAGTAGTAAGACCCTAGGACTATCCGACTCCTACGAGCAGTACTTC.

About this clone itself: Other DNA sequences in the same sample also yield this CDR3. This chain connects TRBV2 to TRBJ1-5; a weak D match, TRBD1 (6 bases). Germline CDR1 is SNHLY and CDR2 is FYNNEI. V was pared by 6 bases and J by 2 bases, with 17 bases between. This CDR3 has 16 amino acids. CDR3 nucleotide sequence: TGTGCCAGCAGCGGGGAAGGGGGGGCCGGCAATCAGCCCCAGCATTTT. Translating gives CASSGEGGAGNQPQHF.

This clone was observed a few times. This chain links TRBV18 with TRBJ2-3, with 7 bases identical to TRBD2. The CDR3 totals 17 residues. Germline-derived CDR1 and CDR2 are KGHSH and LQKENI. Trimming cost V 2 bases and J 0 bases; bases outside gene matches: 8. For the CDR3, the DNA is TGTGCCAGCTCACCAATTCTGGGCGGGGGTAGCACAGATACGCAGTATTTT. It codes for CASSPILGGGSTDTQYF.

This clone appeared a single time. This chain links TRBV5-1 with TRBJ1-1, with D uncertain. The CDR3 is 14 residues long. Trimming left V 3 bases short and J 0 bases short, with 9 bases between. Germline-derived CDR1 and CDR2 are SGHRS and YFSETQ. The CDR3 region is CASSSRVLNTEAFF. In DNA form, the CDR3 reads TGCGCCAGCAGCTCGAGAGTACTGAACACTGAAGCTTTCTTT. Together with reference TRBV5-1 and TRBJ1-1, the CDR3 gives the full variable domain: KAGVTQTPRYLIKTRGQQVTLSCSPISGHRSVSWYQQTPGQGLQFLFEYFSETQRNKGNFPGRFSGRQFSNSRSEMNVSTLELGDSALYLCASSSRVLNTEAFFGQGTRLTVV.

The count of this clone is one. The rearrangement uses TRBV5-6 and TRBJ2-3, with 8 bases matching TRBD2. J was trimmed by 5 bases and V by 0 bases; bases with no gene match: 5. The CDR3 totals 15 residues. The germline gives CDR1 SGHDT, CDR2 YYEEEE. Here the CDR3 reads CASSLAGGRGDTQYF. The CDR3 DNA reads TGTGCCAGCAGCTTGGCGGGAGGGCGCGGAGATACGCAGTATTTT. Combining the CDR3 with reference TRBV5-6 and TRBJ2-3 gives the whole variable domain DAGVTQSPTHLIKTRGQQVTLRCSPKSGHDTVSWYQQALGQGPQFIFQYYEEEERQRGNFPDRFSGHQFPNYSSELNVNALLLGDSALYLCASSLAGGRGDTQYFGPGTRLTVL.

The chain joins TRBV5-1 to TRBJ1-4, with D perhaps TRBD1 (5 bases). V was shortened by 1 base and J by 6 bases, with 22 bases between the two germline ends. The CDR3 has 18 amino acids. Looked up from germline, CDR1 is SGHRS and CDR2 is YFSETQ. The CDR3 nucleotides read TGCGCCAGCAGCTTGACTCCAGGCAGTAGTGGACAATATGAAAAACTGTTTTTT. Translating gives CASSLTPGSSGQYEKLFF.

The V call is TRBV18, the J call TRBJ2-7; 12 nucleotides line up with TRBD1. This CDR3 spans 17 amino acids. V trimming: 1 base; J trimming: 6 bases; junction bases outside the gene matches: 10. CDR1 is KGHSH and CDR2 is LQKENI in the germline V gene. CDR3 loop: CASSPLSTGTGGSEQYF. CDR3 bases: TGTGCCAGCTCACCACTATCCACCGGGACAGGGGGCTCCGAGCAGTACTTC.

The rearrangement joins TRBV30 to TRBJ2-1, with 7 bases lining up with TRBD2. Germline V gene sequence: CDR1 GTSNPN, CDR2 SVGIG (reference sequence). Unmatched junction bases numbered 10, after V lost 0 bases and J lost 14 bases. The CDR3 has 13 amino acids. In nucleotides, the CDR3 is TGTGCCTGGAGTGTGATACTAGCGTCACAGAAGTTCTTC. Protein: CAWSVILASQKFF.

The gene calls are TRBV7-8 and TRBJ2-5; 12 nucleotides align to TRBD2. Germline values: CDR1 SGHVS, CDR2 FQNEAQ. With V trimmed by 1 base and J by 0 bases, 6 bases remained unmatched. The CDR3 runs to 18 residues. This CDR3 reads CASSLGPGLAGNQETQYF. CDR3 sequence (DNA): TGTGCCAGCAGCTTAGGTCCGGGACTAGCGGGTAACCAAGAGACCCAGTACTTC.

The chain recombines TRBV2 with TRBJ2-7; D not certain. The germline gives CDR1 SNHLY, CDR2 FYNNEI. The CDR3 has 11 residues. Trimming left V 6 bases short and J 3 bases short, with 6 bases between. CDR3 bases: TGTGCCAGCAGGAGAGTCTACGAGCAGTACTTC. Amino acid sequence: CASRRVYEQYF.

This chain uses TRBV9 with TRBJ2-7, with 8 bases identical to TRBD2. The CDR3 sequence is 15 residues long. V trimming: 7 bases; J trimming: 3 bases; junction bases outside the gene matches: 12. Germline V gene data show CDR1 as SGDLS and CDR2 as YYNGEE. CDR3 nucleotide sequence: TGTGCCAGCTCTAAGGAGACTAGCGCTTTCTACGAGCAGTACTTC. Translation: CASSKETSAFYEQYF.